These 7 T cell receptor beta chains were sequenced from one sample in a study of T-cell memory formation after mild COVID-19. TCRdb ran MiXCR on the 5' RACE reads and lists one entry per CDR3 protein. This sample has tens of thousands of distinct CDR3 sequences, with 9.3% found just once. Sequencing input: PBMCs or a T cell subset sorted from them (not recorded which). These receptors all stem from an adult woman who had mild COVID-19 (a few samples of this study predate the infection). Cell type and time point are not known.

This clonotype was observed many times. As DNA, the CDR3 is TGCGCCAGCAGCGTCGTGGCAGTCCAAGAGACCCAGTACTTC. The encoded protein is CASSVVAVQETQYF. The chain carries TRBV5-1 and TRBJ2-5; D is undetermined. V lost 4 bases and J 1 base, leaving 11 bases between the germline ends. Germline V gives CDR1 SGHRS, CDR2 YFSETQ. This CDR3 spans 14 amino acids. The variable domain in full, completed from reference TRBV5-1 and TRBJ2-5, reads KAGVTQTPRYLIKTRGQQVTLSCSPISGHRSVSWYQQTPGQGLQFLFEYFSETQRNKGNFPGRFSGRQFSNSRSEMNVSTLELGDSALYLCASSVVAVQETQYFGPGTRLLVL.

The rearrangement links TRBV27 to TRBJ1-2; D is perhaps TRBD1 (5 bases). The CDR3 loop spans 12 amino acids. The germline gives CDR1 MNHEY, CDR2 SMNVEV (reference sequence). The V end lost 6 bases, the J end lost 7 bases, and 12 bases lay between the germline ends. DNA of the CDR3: TGTGCCAGCAGCACCGCTCAGGGTGGCTACACCTTC. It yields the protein CASSTAQGGYTF.

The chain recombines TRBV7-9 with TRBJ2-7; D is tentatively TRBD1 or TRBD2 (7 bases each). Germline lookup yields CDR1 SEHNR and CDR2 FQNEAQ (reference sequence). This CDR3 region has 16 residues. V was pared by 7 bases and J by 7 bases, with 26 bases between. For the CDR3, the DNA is TGTGCCAGCACCTCCCGAGCAGGGGGGGCGTCTGAAGAGCAGTACTTC. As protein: CASTSRAGGASEEQYF.

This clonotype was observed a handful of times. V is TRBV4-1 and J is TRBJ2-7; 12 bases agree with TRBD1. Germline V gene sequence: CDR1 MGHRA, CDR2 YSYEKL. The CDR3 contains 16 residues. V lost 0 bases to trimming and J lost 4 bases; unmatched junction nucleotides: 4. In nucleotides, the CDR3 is TGCGCCAGCAGCCAAGATTCGGGACAGGGGGCTTACGAGCAGTACTTC. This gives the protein CASSQDSGQGAYEQYF.

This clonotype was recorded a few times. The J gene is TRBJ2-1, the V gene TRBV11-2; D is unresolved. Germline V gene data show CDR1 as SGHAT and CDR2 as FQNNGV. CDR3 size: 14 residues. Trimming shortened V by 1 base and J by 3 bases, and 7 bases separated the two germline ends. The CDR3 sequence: CASSLGGNYNEQFF. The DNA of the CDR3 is TGTGCCAGCAGCTTAGGAGGAAACTACAATGAGCAGTTCTTC.

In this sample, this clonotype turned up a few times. The CDR3 region has the DNA TGCGCCAGCAGCTTGTGGGGGGGCACTGAAGCTTTCTTT. Residues: CASSLWGGTEAFF. The V and J genes are TRBV5-1 and TRBJ1-1, with a weak D call TRBD1 (5 bases). With 1 base removed from V and 4 bases from J, the gap between germline ends came to 8 bases. Germline CDR1 SGHRS, CDR2 YFSETQ. There are 13 residues in the CDR3.

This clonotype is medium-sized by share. The CDR3 region is CASSLRGNQPQHF. The CDR3 coding sequence is TGTGCCAGCAGCTTACGAGGGAATCAGCCCCAGCATTTT. The chain is built from TRBV7-2 and TRBJ1-5, with D unclear. In germline, CDR1 is SGHTA, CDR2 FQGNSA. CDR3 length: 13 residues. The ends were cut back, 2 bases at V and 4 bases at J, with 6 bases in the middle.